The 7 T cell receptor beta chains given below trace back to one sample, sequenced in a study of molecular identifiers for immune sequencing clone quantification. TCRdb used MiXCR to reprocess the PCR reads, holding one entry per CDR3 protein. Found here are over 85,000 distinct CDR3 sequences, 21% of them singletons; the top ten hold 1% to 1.2%. Material for sequencing was naive CD8+ T cells from blood, with Jurkat cell RNA spiked in. Subset noted: FACS-sorted CD8+CD4-CCR7+CD45RA+ naive T cells. The source is a human donor in good health. Some libraries in this study had Jurkat cell RNA spiked in.

As regards this clonotype: A much larger clone differs from this one at a single base, so this may be a read error. This chain uses TRBV6-2 or TRBV6-3 with TRBJ2-6; D might be TRBD2 (6 bases). Germline CDR1 is MNHEY and CDR2 is SVGEGT. Trimming cost V 0 bases and J 4 bases, with 13 bases left between them. The CDR3 is 17 amino acids. The CDR3: CASSYSTRGTGANVLTF. The DNA of the CDR3 is TGTGCCAGCAGTTACTCGACGCGCGGGACCGGGGCCAACGTCCTGACTTTC.

A note on this clonotype: A much larger clone lies a single base off, so this may be a read error. This likely comes from a read error, as the CDR3 has no conserved phenylalanine or tryptophan at its end. This chain links TRBV11-2 with TRBJ1-5; a possible D gene is TRBD1 (6 bases). The V and J ends lost 3 bases and 7 bases respectively, with 16 bases between them. Germline CDR1 SGHAT, CDR2 FQNNGV. The length of the CDR3 is 15 residues. The CDR3 DNA follows: TGTGCCAGCAGCTTCCACGGGGGCTTAGACCAGCCCCAGCATCTT. It yields the protein CASSFHGGLDQPQHL.

Many counts were recorded for this clonotype. The rearrangement uses TRBV4-3 and TRBJ1-1; D ambiguous. V was cut by 4 bases and J by 2 bases, with 11 bases left in between. The CDR3 is 14 residues long. Germline V CDR1 and CDR2: LGHNA, YSLEER. The CDR3 spells CASSPLVGNTEAFF. For the CDR3, the DNA is TGCGCCAGCAGCCCACTTGTAGGAAACACTGAAGCTTTCTTT.

As concerns this clonotype: With a much larger clone just one base away, this may be a read error. The V gene is TRBV29-1, the J gene TRBJ1-4, with a possible D match to TRBD1 (5 bases). Germline V CDR1 and CDR2: SQVTM, ANQGSEA. The CDR3 extends over 14 amino acids. CDR3 DNA: TGCAGCGTGACCCTTCGGGGGGGAGGTGAAGAACTGTTTTTT. This translates into CSVTLRGGGEELFF.

The table lists this clonotype with a few counts. The V gene is TRBV19, the J gene TRBJ2-2; D is unclear. Trimming removed 3 bases at V and 0 bases at J, with 5 bases between. Germline-derived CDR1 and CDR2 are LNHDA and SQIVND (reference sequence). This CDR3 is 14 amino acids long. In DNA, the CDR3 is TGTGCCAGTAGTATCGGTCCGAACACCGGGGAGCTGTTTTTT. Its protein is CASSIGPNTGELFF.

This clonotype was detected ten times or more. The rearrangement joins TRBV2 to TRBJ1-1; D unresolved. The CDR3 is 13 residues long. Germline values: CDR1 SNHLY, CDR2 FYNNEI. V was shortened by 1 base and J by 3 bases, with 6 bases between the two germline ends. CDR3 sequence: CASSEDSHTEAFF. The CDR3 nucleotides read TGTGCCAGCAGTGAAGACTCGCACACTGAAGCTTTCTTT.

This clonotype was counted only a few times. The genes are TRBV6-2 or TRBV6-3 and TRBJ1-1, with D possibly being TRBD1 (5 bases). The germline gives CDR1 MNHEY, CDR2 SVGEGT. This CDR3 has 15 amino acids. The ends were cut back, 6 bases at V and 4 bases at J, with 18 bases in the middle. The CDR3 nucleotides are TGTGCCAGCAGCCGGATATTGGGGGTGAGCACTGAAGCTTTCTTT. It specifies CASSRILGVSTEAFF.